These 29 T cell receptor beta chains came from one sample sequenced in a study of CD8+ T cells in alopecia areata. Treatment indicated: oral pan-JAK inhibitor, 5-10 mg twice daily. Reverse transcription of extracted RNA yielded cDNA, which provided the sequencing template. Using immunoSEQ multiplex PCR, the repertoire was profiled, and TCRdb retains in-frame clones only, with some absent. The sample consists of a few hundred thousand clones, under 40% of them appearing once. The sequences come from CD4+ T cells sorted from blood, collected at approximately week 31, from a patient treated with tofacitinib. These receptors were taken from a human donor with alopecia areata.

The CDR3 DNA reads TGTGCCAGCAGCTTACAGGGAGTAGTCACTGAAGCTTTCTTT. Translation gives CASSLQGVVTEAFF. The chain combines TRBV7-2 with TRBJ1-1, with D maybe TRBD1 (5 bases). Germline V gene lookup returns CDR1 SGHTA and CDR2 FQGNSA. V was cut by 2 bases and J by 4 bases, with 11 bases left in between. This CDR3 spans 14 amino acids.

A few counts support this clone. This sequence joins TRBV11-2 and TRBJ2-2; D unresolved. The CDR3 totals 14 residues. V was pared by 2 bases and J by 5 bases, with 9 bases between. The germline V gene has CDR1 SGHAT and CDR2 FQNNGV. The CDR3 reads CASSLQESTGELFF. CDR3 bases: TGTGCCAGCAGCTTACAGGAGTCTACCGGGGAGCTGTTTTTT. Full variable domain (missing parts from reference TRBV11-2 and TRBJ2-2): EAGVAQSPRYKIIEKRQSVAFWCNPISGHATLYWYQQILGQGPKLLIQFQNNGVVDDSQLPKDRFSAERLKGVDSTLKIQPAKLEDSAVYLCASSLQESTGELFFGEGSRLTVL.

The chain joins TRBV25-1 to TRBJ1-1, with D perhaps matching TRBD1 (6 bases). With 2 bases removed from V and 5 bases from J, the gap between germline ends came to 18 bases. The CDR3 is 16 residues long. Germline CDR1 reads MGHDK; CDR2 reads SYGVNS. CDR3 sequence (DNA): TGTGCCAGCAGTGAACCACAGGGAATGGAGGAAACTGAAGCTTTCTTT. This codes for CASSEPQGMEETEAFF.

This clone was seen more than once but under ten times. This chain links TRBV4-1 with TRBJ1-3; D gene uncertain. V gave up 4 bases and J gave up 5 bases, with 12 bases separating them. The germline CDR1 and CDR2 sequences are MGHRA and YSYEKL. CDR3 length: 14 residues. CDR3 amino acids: CASSPREGRNTIYF. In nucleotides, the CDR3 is TGCGCCAGCAGCCCACGTGAGGGCAGAAACACCATATATTTT.

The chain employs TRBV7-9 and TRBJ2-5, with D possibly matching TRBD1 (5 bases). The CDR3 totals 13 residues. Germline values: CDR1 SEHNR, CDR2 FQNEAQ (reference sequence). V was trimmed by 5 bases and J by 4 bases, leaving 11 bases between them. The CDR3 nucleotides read TGTGCCAGCAGCCAAGCAGGGCTAGAGACCCAGTACTTC. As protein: CASSQAGLETQYF. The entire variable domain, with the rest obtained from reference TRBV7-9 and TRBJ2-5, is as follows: DTGVSQNPRHKITKRGQNVTFRCDPISEHNRLYWYRQTLGQGPEFLTYFQNEAQLEKSRLLSDRFSAERPKGSFSTLEIQRTEQGDSAMYLCASSQAGLETQYFGPGTRLLVL.

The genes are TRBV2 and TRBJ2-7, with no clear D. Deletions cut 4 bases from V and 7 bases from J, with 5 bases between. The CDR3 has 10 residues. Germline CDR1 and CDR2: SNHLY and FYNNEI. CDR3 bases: TGTGCCAGCAGTGGTTTTGAGCAGTACTTC. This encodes CASSGFEQYF.

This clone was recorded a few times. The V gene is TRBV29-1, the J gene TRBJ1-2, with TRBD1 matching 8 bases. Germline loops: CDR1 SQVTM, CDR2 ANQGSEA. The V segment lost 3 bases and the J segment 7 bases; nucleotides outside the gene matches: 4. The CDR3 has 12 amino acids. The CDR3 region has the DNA TGCAGCGTTGACAGGGGGCGAGGTGGCTACACCTTC. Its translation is CSVDRGRGGYTF.

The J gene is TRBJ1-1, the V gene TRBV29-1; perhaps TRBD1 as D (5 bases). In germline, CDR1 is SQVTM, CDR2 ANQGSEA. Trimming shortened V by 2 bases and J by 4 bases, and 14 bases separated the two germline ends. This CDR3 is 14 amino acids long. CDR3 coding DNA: TGCAGCGTTGAATTATGGGGCAGGGTCACTGAAGCTTTCTTT. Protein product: CSVELWGRVTEAFF.

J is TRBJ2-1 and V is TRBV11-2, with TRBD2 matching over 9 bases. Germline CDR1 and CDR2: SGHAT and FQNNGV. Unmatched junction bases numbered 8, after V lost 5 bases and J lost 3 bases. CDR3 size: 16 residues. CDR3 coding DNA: TGTGCCAGCAGCCCCACTAGCGGGTCTCTCTACAATGAGCAGTTCTTC. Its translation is CASSPTSGSLYNEQFF.

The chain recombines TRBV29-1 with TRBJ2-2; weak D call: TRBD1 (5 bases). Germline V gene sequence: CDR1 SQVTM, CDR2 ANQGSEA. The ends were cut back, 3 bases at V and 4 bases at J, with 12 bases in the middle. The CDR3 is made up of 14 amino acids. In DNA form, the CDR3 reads TGCAGCGTTGAGGCAGGGTTGTCCACCGGGGAGCTGTTTTTT. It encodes CSVEAGLSTGELFF.

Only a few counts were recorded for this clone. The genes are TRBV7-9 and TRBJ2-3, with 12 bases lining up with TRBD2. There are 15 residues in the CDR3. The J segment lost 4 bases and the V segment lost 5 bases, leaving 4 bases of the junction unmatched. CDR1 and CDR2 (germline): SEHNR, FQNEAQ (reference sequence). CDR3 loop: CASSQTSGRSDTQYF. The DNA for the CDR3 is TGTGCCAGCAGCCAGACTAGCGGGAGATCAGATACGCAGTATTTT.

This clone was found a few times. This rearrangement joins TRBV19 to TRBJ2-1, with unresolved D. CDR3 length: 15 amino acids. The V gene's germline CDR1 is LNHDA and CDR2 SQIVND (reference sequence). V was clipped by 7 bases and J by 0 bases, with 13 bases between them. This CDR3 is CASTEFVSSYNEQFF. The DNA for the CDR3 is TGTGCCAGTACGGAGTTTGTAAGCTCCTACAATGAGCAGTTCTTC.

In DNA, the CDR3 is TGTGCCAGCAGCTCTCTACTAAGGGGAATAGAGACCCAGTACTTC. It encodes CASSSLLRGIETQYF. The chain recombines TRBV5-4 with TRBJ2-5; a weak D match, TRBD1 (5 bases). This CDR3 is 15 amino acids long. From germline, CDR1 is SGHNT and CDR2 YYREEE (reference sequence). V gave up 3 bases and J gave up 4 bases, with 16 bases separating them. The whole variable domain, remainder taken from reference TRBV5-4 and TRBJ2-5, is ETGVTQSPTHLIKTRGQQVTLRCSSQSGHNTVSWYQQALGQGPQFIFQYYREEENGRGNFPPRFSGLQFPNYSSELNVNALELDDSALYLCASSSLLRGIETQYFGPGTRLLVL.

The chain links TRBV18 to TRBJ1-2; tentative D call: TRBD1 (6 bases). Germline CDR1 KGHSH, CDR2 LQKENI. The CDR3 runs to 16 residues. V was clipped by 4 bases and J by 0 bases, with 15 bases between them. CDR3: CASSLQGTRPNYGYTF. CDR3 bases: TGTGCCAGCTCACTACAGGGTACAAGGCCTAACTATGGCTACACCTTC.

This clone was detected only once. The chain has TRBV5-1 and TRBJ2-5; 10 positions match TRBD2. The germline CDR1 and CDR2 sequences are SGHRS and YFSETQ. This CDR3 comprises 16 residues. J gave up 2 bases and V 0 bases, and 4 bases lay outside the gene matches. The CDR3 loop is CASSLGAGGPQETQYF. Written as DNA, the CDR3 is TGCGCCAGCAGCTTGGGAGCGGGAGGGCCTCAAGAGACCCAGTACTTC.

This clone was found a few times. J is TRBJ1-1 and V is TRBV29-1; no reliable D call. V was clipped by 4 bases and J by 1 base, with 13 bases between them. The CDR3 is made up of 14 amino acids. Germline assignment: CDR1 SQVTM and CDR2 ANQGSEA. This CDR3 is CSVASGRANTEAFF. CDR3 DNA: TGCAGCGTTGCTTCCGGGCGGGCGAACACTGAAGCTTTCTTT.

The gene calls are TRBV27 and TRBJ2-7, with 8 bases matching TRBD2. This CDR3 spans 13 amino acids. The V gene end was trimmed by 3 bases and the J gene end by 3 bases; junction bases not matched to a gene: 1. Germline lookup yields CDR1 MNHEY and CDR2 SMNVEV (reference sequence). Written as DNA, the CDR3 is TGTGCCAGCAGTTTCCGGGAGGGCTACGAGCAGTACTTC. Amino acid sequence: CASSFREGYEQYF.

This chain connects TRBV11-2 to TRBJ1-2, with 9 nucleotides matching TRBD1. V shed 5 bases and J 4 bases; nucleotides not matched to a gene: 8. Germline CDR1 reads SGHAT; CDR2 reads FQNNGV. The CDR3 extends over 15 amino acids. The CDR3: CASSLGQGRVYGYTF. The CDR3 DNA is TGTGCCAGCAGCCTCGGACAGGGGCGGGTCTATGGCTACACCTTC.

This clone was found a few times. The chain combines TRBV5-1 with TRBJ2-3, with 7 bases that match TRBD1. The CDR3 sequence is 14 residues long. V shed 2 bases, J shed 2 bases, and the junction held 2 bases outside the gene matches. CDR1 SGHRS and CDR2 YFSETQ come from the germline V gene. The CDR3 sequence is CASSFGTATDTQYF. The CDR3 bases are TGCGCCAGCAGCTTCGGGACAGCCACAGATACGCAGTATTTT.

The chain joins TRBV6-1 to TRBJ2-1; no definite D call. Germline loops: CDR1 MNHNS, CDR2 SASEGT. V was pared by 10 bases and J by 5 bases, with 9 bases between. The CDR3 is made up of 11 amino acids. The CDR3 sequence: CATTRNNEQFF. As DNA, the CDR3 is TGTGCCACCACACGAAACAATGAGCAGTTCTTC.

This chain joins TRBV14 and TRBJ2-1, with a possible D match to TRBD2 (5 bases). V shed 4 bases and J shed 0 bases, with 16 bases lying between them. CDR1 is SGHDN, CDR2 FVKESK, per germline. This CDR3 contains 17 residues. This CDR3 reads CASSRRVMGSSYNEQFF. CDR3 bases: TGTGCCAGCAGCCGACGCGTGATGGGGAGCTCCTACAATGAGCAGTTCTTC.

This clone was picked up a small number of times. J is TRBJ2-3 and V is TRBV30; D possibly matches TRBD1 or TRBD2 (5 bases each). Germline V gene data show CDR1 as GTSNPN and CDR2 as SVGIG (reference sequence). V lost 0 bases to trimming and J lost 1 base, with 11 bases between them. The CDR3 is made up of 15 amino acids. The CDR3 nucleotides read TGTGCCTGGAGTGTACTCGGGGCCGGCACAGATACGCAGTATTTT. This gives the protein CAWSVLGAGTDTQYF.

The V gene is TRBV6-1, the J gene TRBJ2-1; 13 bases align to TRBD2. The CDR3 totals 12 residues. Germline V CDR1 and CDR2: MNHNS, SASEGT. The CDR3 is CATTSGGNEQFF. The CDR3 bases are TGTGCTACGACTAGCGGGGGGAATGAGCAGTTCTTC.

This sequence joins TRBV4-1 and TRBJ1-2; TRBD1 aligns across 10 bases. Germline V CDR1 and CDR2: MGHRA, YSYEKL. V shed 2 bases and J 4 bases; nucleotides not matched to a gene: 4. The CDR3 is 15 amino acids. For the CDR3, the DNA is TGCGCCAGCAGCCAACCGAGGGACAGGGGCTATGGCTACACCTTC. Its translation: CASSQPRDRGYGYTF.

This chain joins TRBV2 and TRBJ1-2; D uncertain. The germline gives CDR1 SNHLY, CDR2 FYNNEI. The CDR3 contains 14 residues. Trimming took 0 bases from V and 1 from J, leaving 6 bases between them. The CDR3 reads CASSEARLNYGYTF. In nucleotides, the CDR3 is TGTGCCAGCAGTGAAGCACGGCTTAACTATGGCTACACCTTC.

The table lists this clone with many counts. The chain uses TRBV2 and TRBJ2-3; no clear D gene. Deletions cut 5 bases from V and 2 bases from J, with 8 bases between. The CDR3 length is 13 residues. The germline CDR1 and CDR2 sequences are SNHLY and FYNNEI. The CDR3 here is CASSRRDTDTQYF. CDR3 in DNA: TGTGCCAGCAGTCGCCGTGACACAGATACGCAGTATTTT.

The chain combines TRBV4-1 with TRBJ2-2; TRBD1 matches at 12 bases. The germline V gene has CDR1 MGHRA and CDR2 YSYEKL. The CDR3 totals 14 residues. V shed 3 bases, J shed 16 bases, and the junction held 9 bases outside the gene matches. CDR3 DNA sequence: TGCGCCAGCAGCCAGGGGACAGGGGGCGAGGTACCGTTTTTT. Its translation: CASSQGTGGEVPFF.

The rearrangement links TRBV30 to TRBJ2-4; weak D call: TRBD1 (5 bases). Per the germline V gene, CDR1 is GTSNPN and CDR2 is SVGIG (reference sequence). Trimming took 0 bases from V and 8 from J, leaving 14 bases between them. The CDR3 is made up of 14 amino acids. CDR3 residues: CAWSVSMDTDIQYF. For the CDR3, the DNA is TGTGCCTGGAGTGTTTCCATGGACACGGACATTCAGTACTTC. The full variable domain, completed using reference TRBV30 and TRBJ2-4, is SQTIHQWPATLVQPVGSPLSLECTVEGTSNPNLYWYRQAAGRGLQLLFYSVGIGQISSEVPQNLSASRPQDRQFILSSKKLLLSDSGFYLCAWSVSMDTDIQYFGAGTRLSVL.

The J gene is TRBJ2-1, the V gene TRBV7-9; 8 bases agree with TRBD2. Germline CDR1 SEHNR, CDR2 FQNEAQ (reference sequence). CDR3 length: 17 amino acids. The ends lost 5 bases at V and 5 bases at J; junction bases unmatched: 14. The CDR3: CASSPRSAGGTNNEQFF. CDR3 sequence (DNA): TGTGCCAGCAGCCCTAGGAGCGCGGGAGGAACAAACAATGAGCAGTTCTTC. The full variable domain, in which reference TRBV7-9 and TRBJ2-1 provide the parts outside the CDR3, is DTGVSQNPRHKITKRGQNVTFRCDPISEHNRLYWYRQTLGQGPEFLTYFQNEAQLEKSRLLSDRFSAERPKGSFSTLEIQRTEQGDSAMYLCASSPRSAGGTNNEQFFGPGTRLTVL.